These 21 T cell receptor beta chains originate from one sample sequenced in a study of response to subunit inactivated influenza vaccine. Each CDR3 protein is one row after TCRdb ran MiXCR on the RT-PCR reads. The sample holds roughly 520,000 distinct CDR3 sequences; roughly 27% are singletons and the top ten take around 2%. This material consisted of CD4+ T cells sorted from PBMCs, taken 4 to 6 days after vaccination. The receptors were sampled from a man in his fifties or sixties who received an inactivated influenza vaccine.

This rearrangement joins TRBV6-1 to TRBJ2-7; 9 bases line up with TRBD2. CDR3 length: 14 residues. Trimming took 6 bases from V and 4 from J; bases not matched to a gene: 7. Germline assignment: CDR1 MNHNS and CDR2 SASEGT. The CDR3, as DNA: TGTGCCAGCAGGTCAAGCGGGAGGATTTACGAGCAGTACTTC. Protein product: CASRSSGRIYEQYF.

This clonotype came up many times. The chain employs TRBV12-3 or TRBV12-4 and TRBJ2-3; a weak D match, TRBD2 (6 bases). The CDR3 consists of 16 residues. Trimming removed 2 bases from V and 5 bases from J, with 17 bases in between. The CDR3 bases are TGTGCCAGCAGTTTATCCCCTTCGGGAGCCGGAGATACGCAGTATTTT. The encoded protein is CASSLSPSGAGDTQYF.

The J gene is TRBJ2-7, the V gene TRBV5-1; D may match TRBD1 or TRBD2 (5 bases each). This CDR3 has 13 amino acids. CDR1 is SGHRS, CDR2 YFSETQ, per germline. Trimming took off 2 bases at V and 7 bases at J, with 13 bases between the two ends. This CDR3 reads CASSFRDGGEQYF. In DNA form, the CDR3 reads TGCGCCAGCAGCTTCCGGGACGGTGGGGAGCAGTACTTC.

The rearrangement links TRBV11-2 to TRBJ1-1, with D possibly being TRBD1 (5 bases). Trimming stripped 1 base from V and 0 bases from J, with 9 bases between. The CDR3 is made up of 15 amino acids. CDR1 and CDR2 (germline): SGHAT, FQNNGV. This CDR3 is CASSLGGRMNTEAFF. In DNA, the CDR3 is TGTGCCAGCAGCTTAGGGGGGAGGATGAACACTGAAGCTTTCTTT.

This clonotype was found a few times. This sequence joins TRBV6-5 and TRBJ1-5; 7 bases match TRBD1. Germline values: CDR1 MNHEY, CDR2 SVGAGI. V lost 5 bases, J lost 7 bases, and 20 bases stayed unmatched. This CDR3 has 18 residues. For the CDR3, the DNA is TGTGCCAGCAGTAACGGGCAGGGGGTCGGGCGCAAGGGACAGCCCCAGCATTTT. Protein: CASSNGQGVGRKGQPQHF.

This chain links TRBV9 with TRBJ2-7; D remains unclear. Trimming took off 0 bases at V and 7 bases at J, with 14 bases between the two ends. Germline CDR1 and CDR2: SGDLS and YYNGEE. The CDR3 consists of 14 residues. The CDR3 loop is CASSVGDSFGEQYF. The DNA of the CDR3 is TGTGCCAGCAGCGTAGGCGATAGTTTCGGGGAGCAGTACTTC.

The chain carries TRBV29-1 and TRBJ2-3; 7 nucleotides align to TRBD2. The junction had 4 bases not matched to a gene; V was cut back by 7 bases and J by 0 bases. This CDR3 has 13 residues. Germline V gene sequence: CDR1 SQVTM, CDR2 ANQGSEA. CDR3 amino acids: CSADSGSTDTQYF. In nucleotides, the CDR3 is TGCAGCGCCGATAGCGGGAGCACAGATACGCAGTATTTT.

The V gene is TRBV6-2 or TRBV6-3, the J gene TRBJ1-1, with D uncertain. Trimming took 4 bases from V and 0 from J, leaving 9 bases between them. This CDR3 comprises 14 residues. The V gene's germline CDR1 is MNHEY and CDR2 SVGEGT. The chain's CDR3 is CASSSHSMNTEAFF. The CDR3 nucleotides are TGTGCCAGCAGTTCTCATAGTATGAACACTGAAGCTTTCTTT.

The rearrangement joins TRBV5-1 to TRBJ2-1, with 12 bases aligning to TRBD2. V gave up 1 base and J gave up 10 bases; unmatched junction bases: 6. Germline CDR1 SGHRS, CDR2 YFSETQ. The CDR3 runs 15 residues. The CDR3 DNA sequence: TGCGCCAGCAGCTTGACTAGCGGGGGGCCTAGGGAGCAGTTCTTC. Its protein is CASSLTSGGPREQFF.

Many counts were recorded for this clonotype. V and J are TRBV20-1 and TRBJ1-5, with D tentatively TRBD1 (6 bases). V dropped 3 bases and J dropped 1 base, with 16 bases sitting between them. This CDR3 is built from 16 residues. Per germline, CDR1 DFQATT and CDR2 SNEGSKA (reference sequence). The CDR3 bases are TGCAGTGCTAGGGGGGGCGTCCGAGCGAGCAATCAGCCCCAGCATTTT. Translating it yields CSARGGVRASNQPQHF.

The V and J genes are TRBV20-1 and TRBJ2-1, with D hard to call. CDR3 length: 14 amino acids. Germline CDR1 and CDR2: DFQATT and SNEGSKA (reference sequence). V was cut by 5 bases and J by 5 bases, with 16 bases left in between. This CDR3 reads CSAERWLEDNEQFF. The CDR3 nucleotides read TGCAGTGCTGAGAGATGGCTAGAGGACAATGAGCAGTTCTTC.

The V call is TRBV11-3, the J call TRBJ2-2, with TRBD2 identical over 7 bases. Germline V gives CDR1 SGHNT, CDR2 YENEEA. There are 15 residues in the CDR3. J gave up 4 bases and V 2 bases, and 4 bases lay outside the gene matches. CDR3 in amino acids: CASSLYSGGTGELFF. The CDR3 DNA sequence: TGTGCCAGCAGCTTATATTCGGGGGGCACCGGGGAGCTGTTTTTT.

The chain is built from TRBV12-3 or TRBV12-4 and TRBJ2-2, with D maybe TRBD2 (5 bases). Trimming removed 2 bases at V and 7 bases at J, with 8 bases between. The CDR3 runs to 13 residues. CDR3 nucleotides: TGTGCCAGCAGTTTAAAGCGGTTCGGGGAGCTGTTTTTT. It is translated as CASSLKRFGELFF.

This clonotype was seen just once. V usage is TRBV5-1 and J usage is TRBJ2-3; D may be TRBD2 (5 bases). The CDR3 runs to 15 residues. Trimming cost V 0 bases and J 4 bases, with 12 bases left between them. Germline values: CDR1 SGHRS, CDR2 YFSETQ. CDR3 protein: CASSLEDYVADTQYF. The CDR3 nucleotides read TGCGCCAGCAGCTTGGAAGACTATGTCGCAGATACGCAGTATTTT.

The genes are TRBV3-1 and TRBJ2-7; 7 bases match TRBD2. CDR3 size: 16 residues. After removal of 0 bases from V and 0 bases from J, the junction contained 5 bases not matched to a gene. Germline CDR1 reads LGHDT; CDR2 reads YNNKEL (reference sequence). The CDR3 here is CASSQDWLAASYEQYF. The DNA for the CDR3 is TGTGCCAGCAGCCAAGATTGGCTAGCGGCCTCCTACGAGCAGTACTTC.

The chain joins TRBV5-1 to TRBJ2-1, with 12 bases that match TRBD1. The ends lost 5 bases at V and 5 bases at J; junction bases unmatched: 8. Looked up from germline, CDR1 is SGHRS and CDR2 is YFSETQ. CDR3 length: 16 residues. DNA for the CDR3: TGCGCCAGCAGAGCCGGGACAGGGGGCTTTAACAATGAGCAGTTCTTC. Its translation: CASRAGTGGFNNEQFF.

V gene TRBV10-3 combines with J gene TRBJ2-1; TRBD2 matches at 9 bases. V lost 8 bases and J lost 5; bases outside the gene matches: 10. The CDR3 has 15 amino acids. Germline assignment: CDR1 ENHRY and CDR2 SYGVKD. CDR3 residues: CAILSGLATHNEQFF. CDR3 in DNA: TGTGCCATCTTGTCGGGACTAGCAACCCACAATGAGCAGTTCTTC.

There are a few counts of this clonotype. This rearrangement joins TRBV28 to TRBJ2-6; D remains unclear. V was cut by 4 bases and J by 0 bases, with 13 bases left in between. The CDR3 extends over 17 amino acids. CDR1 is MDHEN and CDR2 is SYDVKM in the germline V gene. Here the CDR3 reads CASSSPFTVSGANVLTF. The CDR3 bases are TGTGCCAGCAGTTCACCCTTTACAGTCTCTGGGGCCAACGTCCTGACTTTC.

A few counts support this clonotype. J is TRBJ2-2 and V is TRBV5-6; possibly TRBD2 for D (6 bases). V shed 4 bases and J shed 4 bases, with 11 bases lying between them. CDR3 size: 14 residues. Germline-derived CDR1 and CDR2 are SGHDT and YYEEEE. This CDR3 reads CASSRWRGTGELFF. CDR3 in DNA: TGTGCCAGCAGCCGGTGGCGGGGCACCGGGGAGCTGTTTTTT.

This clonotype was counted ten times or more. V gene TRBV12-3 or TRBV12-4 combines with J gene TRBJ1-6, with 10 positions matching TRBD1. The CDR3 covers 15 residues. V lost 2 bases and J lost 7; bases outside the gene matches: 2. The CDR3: CASSLSTGGNSPLHF. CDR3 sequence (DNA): TGTGCCAGCAGTTTATCGACAGGGGGCAATTCACCCCTCCACTTT.

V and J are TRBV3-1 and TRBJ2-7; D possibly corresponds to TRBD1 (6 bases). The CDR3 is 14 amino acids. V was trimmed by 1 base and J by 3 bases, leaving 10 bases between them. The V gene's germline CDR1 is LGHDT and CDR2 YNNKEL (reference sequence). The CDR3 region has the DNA TGTGCCAGCAGCCAAGCCTACAGGGACTACGAGCAGTACTTC. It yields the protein CASSQAYRDYEQYF.